The entry that follows covers one T cell receptor (beta chain) sequence. This clone was found once. What antigen it recognizes has not been identified. Base qualities are not recorded, but no much larger clone differs from it by a single base. The CDR3 holds 14 amino acids from the cysteine to the phenylalanine. Only the CDR3 DNA stays, 42 bases, in frame from base 1. The germline V gene sets CDR1 to MGHDK and CDR2 to SYGVNS. The junction shows trimming of 7 bases on V and 5 bases on J, and the gene matches do not reach 8 bases of it. The data stem from a study of blood T cell repertoires in COVID-19 (dated by TCRdb to 2020 to 2022). Notes on the research overall: Samples covering the acute and convalescent phases of COVID-19 were provided by collaborators in the United States, Italy and Spain. The material from the prospective study consisted of cDNA or gDNA derived from T cells, B-cell-depleted T cells, or PBMCs. Deeply sampled blood TCRbeta repertoires from subjects exposed to, actively infected with, or recovered from COVID-19 were included in the dataset. The repertoires were released in a freely available public database intended as a resource for research on the immune response to SARS-CoV-2. Samples were obtained from the ongoing ImmuneRACE study (first 160 participants) and from 1,254 subjects provided by 6 global collaborators. A de-identified subject ID, COVID-19 status, age in years and sex were almost always included in the sample metadata. Where available, HLA class I and class II types were taken from metadata supplied by the sample provider and were not determined by assay-based typing.

Each collaborating institution followed its own protocols to collect whole blood in K2EDTA tubes. Collaborator samples were shipped for TCRbeta analysis as frozen whole blood, isolated PBMCs, or DNA extracted from either sample type. Results the study describes overall, beyond this receptor: The quantity of clinical and demographic metadata differed by source and by participant and was supplied without curation.

TCRbeta CDR3 regions were amplified from genomic DNA by means of the immunoSEQ Assay, a bias-controlled multiplex PCR. Per the original workflow: The number of nucleated cells in each sample was estimated by amplification of reference gene primers within the assay. To quantify the absolute abundance of each unique TCRbeta CDR3 rearrangement, sequence reads were collapsed and filtered. For each sample, productive Simpson clonality was calculated as the square root of Simpson's diversity index over productive rearrangements. The clones in this table, taken by TCRdb from immuneACCESS, are in-frame only. Not every clone is retained; where verified, under half of the shortfall comes from an unresolved V gene, and the cause of the rest is unknown. From that table come the V and J calls and clone size; the DNA was used to work out D and trimming. The sample table holds roughly 120,000 clones, of which about 74% were seen once. 5.5% to 7% of the sample rests with the top ten.

Material: peripheral blood. The receptor chain draws on TRBV25-1 and TRBJ1-1; a stretch of 9 junction bases matches TRBD1. The TCR was taken from a man aged 70 or older with acute or convalescent COVID-19. The CDR3 has the sequence CASNNRQGGTEAFF. The DNA is TGTGCCAGCAACAATCGACAGGGGGGGACTGAAGCTTTCTTT.